This T cell receptor (beta chain) comes out of a study of T cell clonotyping in hematopoietic cell transplantation. Study as a whole: Recipient samples before transplant were obtained post-cytoreduction. Study results and caveats: Few recipient clonotypes overlapped donors; over 95% were de novo at given depth. Recipient TCR diversity dropped after transplant; expanded clonotypes rose from day 30 to 180.

Germline lookup yields CDR1 SEHNR and CDR2 FQNEAQ (reference sequence). V dropped 2 bases and J dropped 3 bases, with 5 bases sitting between them. The CDR3 spans 12 residues. The protocol was immunoSEQ multiplex PCR, while the TCRdb copy is restricted to in-frame clones and leaves out a portion. The sample lists about 45,000 clones; approximately 82% were seen once. Time point defined: recipient sample about 28 days before transplant, after cytoreduction. Blood collection times were about day -28 and days 30, 100, 180 posttransplant. A remark on this clone: Its antigen remains unknown.

The rearrangement joins TRBV7-9 to TRBJ2-7, with D maybe TRBD1 (5 bases). The starting material was peripheral blood mononuclear cells, obtained before stem cell transplant. The TCR was taken from a man aged 60-69 years with myelodysplastic syndrome. Some clones in this sample may be carry-over from other donors' samples. In DNA, the CDR3 is TGTGCCAGCAGCTTAACAGGCTACGAGCAGTACTTC. It encodes CASSLTGYEQYF. The whole variable domain, filled in from reference TRBV7-9 and TRBJ2-7, reads DTGVSQNPRHKITKRGQNVTFRCDPISEHNRLYWYRQTLGQGPEFLTYFQNEAQLEKSRLLSDRFSAERPKGSFSTLEIQRTEQGDSAMYLCASSLTGYEQYFGPGTRLTVT.